These 5 T cell receptor beta chains came from one sample sequenced in a study of OX40 agonist ivuxolimab in advanced cancers. Profiling relied on immunoSEQ multiplex PCR, and the TCRdb table lists in-frame clones only, not all of them. The profile shows roughly 65,000 clones, about 90% of them singletons. Sequences were derived from CD4+ or CD8+ T cells sorted from blood, sampled in a trial of the OX40 agonist ivuxolimab. The source is an adult with an advanced solid tumor such as melanoma, head and neck, liver or kidney cancer.

The V gene is TRBV9, the J gene TRBJ2-3, with TRBD1 matching 10 bases. Germline V lookup: CDR1 SGDLS, CDR2 YYNGEE. CDR3 length equals 17 residues. The trim removed 3 bases at V and 2 bases at J, leaving 9 bases unmatched. Here the CDR3 reads CASSGTRDRGPTDTQYF. For the CDR3, the DNA is TGTGCCAGCAGCGGAACCCGGGACAGGGGCCCCACAGATACGCAGTATTTT.

This chain uses TRBV12-5 with TRBJ2-3; perhaps TRBD2 as D (6 bases). This CDR3 contains 12 residues. Germline V gene data show CDR1 as LGHNT and CDR2 as FRNRAP. V dropped 6 bases and J dropped 6 bases, with 10 bases sitting between them. The CDR3 DNA reads TGTGCTAGTGGCACGGCGGGGGATACGCAGTATTTT. It yields the protein CASGTAGDTQYF.

This chain links TRBV27 with TRBJ2-2; D remains ambiguous. The V gene's germline CDR1 is MNHEY and CDR2 SMNVEV (reference sequence). The CDR3 covers 13 residues. V was clipped by 5 bases and J by 2 bases, with 6 bases between them. In DNA, the CDR3 is TGTGCCAGCAGTCCTTTTAACACCGGGGAGCTGTTTTTT. Its protein is CASSPFNTGELFF.

V gene TRBV18 combines with J gene TRBJ2-1; 13 bases align to TRBD2. The ends lost 4 bases at V and 9 bases at J; junction bases unmatched: 6. The CDR3 has 15 residues. Germline loops: CDR1 KGHSH, CDR2 LQKENI. CDR3 DNA: TGTGCCAGCTCACAGGGACTAGCGGGGACGGGTGAGCAGTTCTTC. It encodes CASSQGLAGTGEQFF. The variable domain in full, completed from reference TRBV18 and TRBJ2-1, reads NAGVMQNPRHLVRRRGQEARLRCSPMKGHSHVYWYRQLPEEGLKFMVYLQKENIIDESGMPKERFSAEFPKEGPSILRIQQVVRGDSAAYFCASSQGLAGTGEQFFGPGTRLTVL.

The J gene is TRBJ2-7, the V gene TRBV29-1; 10 bases are a match to TRBD1. The germline V gene has CDR1 SQVTM and CDR2 ANQGSEA. V lost 4 bases, J lost 6 bases, and 3 bases stayed unmatched. The CDR3 runs 12 residues. CDR3 nucleotides: TGCAGCGTTGGGGACAGGGGTGTCGAGCAGTACTTC. Its protein product is CSVGDRGVEQYF.